A selection of T cell receptor beta chains follows, all from one sample in a study of control samples from healthy donors and cancer patients. Only in-frame clones appear in the TCRdb table, and some are missing; sequencing was by immunoSEQ multiplex PCR. This sample has 80,000 to 100,000 clones, with 80% to 95% found just once. Material for sequencing was blood. Every receptor here comes from a human donor in good health. The donor label of this sample is uncertain. Each CDR3 is given with its conserved first and last residue. The D gene is left open where the match is weak. The size of a clone is reported for some rows only, either as once, few or many, or as a class for expanded clones.

TRBJ2-3 - TRBD2 TRBV20-1 TGCAGTGCTAGTTTGGGTAGCGGGTACCGCACAGATACGCAGTATTTT CSASLGSGYRTDTQYF
TRBJ1-1 - - TRBV29-1 TGCAGCGTTGTGATGGGGCTGGACACTGAAGCTTTCTTT CSVVMGLDTEAFF
TRBJ2-6 - - TRBV27 TGTGCCAGCACCCGATCAGGGACCTCTGGGGCCAACGTCCTGACTTTC CASTRSGTSGANVLTF
TRBJ1-2 once TRBD1 TRBV3-1/TRBV3-2 TGTGCCAGCAGCCGCAAAGGTGGGACAGGGGGCGGCTACACCTTC CASSRKGGTGGGYTF
TRBJ1-2 - - TRBV6-2/TRBV6-3 TGTGCCAGCAGTTGGGCAGTGGATGGCTACACCTTC CASSWAVDGYTF
TRBJ1-1 few - TRBV6-5 TGTGCCAGCAGTTACGGGTTTCGCACTGAAGCTTTCTTT CASSYGFRTEAFF
TRBJ2-3 - - TRBV9 TGTGCCAGCAGCGTATACGGGGGCGGCCCAGATACGCAGTATTTT CASSVYGGGPDTQYF
TRBJ1-5 - - TRBV12-5 TGTGCTAGTGGCCCGGATCAGCCCCAGCATTTT CASGPDQPQHF
TRBJ1-5 - - TRBV27 TGTGCCAGCAGTTCGGGGCCGCTCAATCAGCCCCAGCATTTT CASSSGPLNQPQHF
TRBJ1-5 - - TRBV15 TGTGCCACCAGCAGAGATCGCGAGCAGCCCCAGCATTTT CATSRDREQPQHF
TRBJ1-2 - - TRBV10-3 TGTGCCATCAGTGAGGAGGGCAGGGGAGGGTATGGCTACACCTTC CAISEEGRGGYGYTF
TRBJ1-2 - - TRBV19 TGTGCCAGTAGTATAGTAACGGAATATAGTGGCTACACCTTC CASSIVTEYSGYTF
TRBJ2-1 medium-sized - TRBV3-1/TRBV3-2 TGTGCCAGCAGCCGGTCCAAGATGGAGCAGTTCTTC CASSRSKMEQFF
TRBJ1-3 - - TRBV27 TGTGCCAGCAGTTTAAGCGTCCGGGGACCCGGAAACACCATATATTTT CASSLSVRGPGNTIYF
TRBJ2-7 - - TRBV28 TGTGCCAGCAAGGCCCCGAGGGAGCAGTACTTC CASKAPREQYF
TRBJ1-1 few - TRBV25-1 TGTGCCAGCAGTGATGCTAGGGGGGGAGTAGGTAACACTGAAGCTTTCTTT CASSDARGGVGNTEAFF
TRBJ1-5 - - TRBV19 TGTGCCAGTATAAGGTCCCCGGGGGTCAATCAGCCCCAGCATTTT CASIRSPGVNQPQHF
TRBJ1-6 - - TRBV5-8 TGTGCCAGCAGCTTGGGCAGCTCCTATAATTCACCCCTCCACTTT CASSLGSSYNSPLHF
TRBJ2-2 - - TRBV5-1 TGCGCCAGCAGCTTACCGGACCCCCCGGGGCTAAACACCGGGGAGCTGTTTTTT CASSLPDPPGLNTGELFF
TRBJ1-4 - TRBD1 TRBV14 TGTGCCAGCAGCCATGCAGGGGGCGCGAGTGAAAAACTGTTTTTT CASSHAGGASEKLFF
TRBJ2-1 - TRBD2 TRBV10-3 TGTGCCATCAGTGAGGGACTAGCGGAACTCAATGAGCAGTTCTTC CAISEGLAELNEQFF
TRBJ1-5 - TRBD1 TRBV19 TGTGCCAGTGGACAGGGCGTGGGGCAGCCCCAGCATTTT CASGQGVGQPQHF
TRBJ1-3 - - TRBV3-1/TRBV3-2 TGTGCCAGCAGCCAAGCCCGGGTGGGAGGAAACACCATATATTTT CASSQARVGGNTIYF
TRBJ1-2 - TRBD1 TRBV6-6 TGTGCCAGCAGTTACGGGACAGGGAACGGCTACACCTTC CASSYGTGNGYTF
TRBJ1-1 - - TRBV5-1 TGCGCCAGCAGCTTGGGCCTCTGGTCAACGGGCACTGAAGCTTTCTTT CASSLGLWSTGTEAFF
TRBJ1-2 - - TRBV20-1 TGCAGTGCTAGTCTTTGGACAGCGGATAACTATGGCTACACCTTC CSASLWTADNYGYTF
TRBJ1-3 - - TRBV18 TGTGCCAGCTCGCCGGGACAAATCTCTGGAAACACCATATATTTT CASSPGQISGNTIYF
TRBJ2-5 - - TRBV9 TGTGCCAGCAGCTCCCTGGGGACCCAAGAGACCCAGTACTTC CASSSLGTQETQYF
TRBJ1-6 - TRBD1 TRBV30 TGTGCCTGGAGTGTACAAAAGGACAGGGGTAATTCACCCCTCCACTTT CAWSVQKDRGNSPLHF
TRBJ1-1 - TRBD1 TRBV11-2 TGTGCCAGCAGCCCCCACCCCCGGGACAGGGACGCGGCTGAAGCTTTCTTT CASSPHPRDRDAAEAFF
TRBJ1-5 - TRBD1 TRBV2 TGTGCCAGCAGTAGACAGGGAACCTATAGCAATCAGCCCCAGCATTTT CASSRQGTYSNQPQHF
TRBJ1-4 - - TRBV3-1/TRBV3-2 TGTGCCAGCACCCTTTCGCCAGGGAAGGGTGAAAAACTGTTTTTT CASTLSPGKGEKLFF
TRBJ1-1 - - TRBV5-1 TGCGCCAGCAGCTTGTCGGGCAGGGGAATGAACACTGAAGCTTTCTTT CASSLSGRGMNTEAFF
TRBJ1-5 - TRBD1 TRBV27 TGTGCCAGCAGTTTACCAGAGGGACAGCGGTCGCCCCAGCATTTT CASSLPEGQRSPQHF
TRBJ1-2 - - TRBV6-2/TRBV6-3 TGTGCCAGCAGTTACAACGGGGGAACGGGCTATGGCTACACCTTC CASSYNGGTGYGYTF
TRBJ2-2 - TRBD1 TRBV29-1 TGCAGCGTTTCCGGACAGGGACGAGTCGGGGAGCTGTTTTTT CSVSGQGRVGELFF
TRBJ2-3 - - TRBV2 TGTGCCAGCGGATATGACGTCTTTGGTACAGATACGCAGTATTTT CASGYDVFGTDTQYF
TRBJ1-6 - - TRBV5-1 TGCGCCAGCACCGAACAGGGCGCTAAAAATTCACCCCTCCACTTT CASTEQGAKNSPLHF
TRBJ1-5 - - TRBV5-8 TGTGCCAGCAGCTTGGAGGCAGTAGTTTCGGATAGCAATCAGCCCCAGCATTTT CASSLEAVVSDSNQPQHF
TRBJ1-2 - - TRBV20-1 TGCAGTGCTAGTTCGACGGTCGAAAGGGGAAATCTTGGTGGCTACACCTTC CSASSTVERGNLGGYTF
TRBJ2-5 - TRBD2 TRBV5-5 TGTGCCAGCAGCCGGGGGACTAGCGGGGGTCAAGAGACCCAGTACTTC CASSRGTSGGQETQYF
TRBJ2-3 - - TRBV7-3 TGTGCCAGCAGCTTAACCGGCCTCACAGATACGCAGTATTTT CASSLTGLTDTQYF